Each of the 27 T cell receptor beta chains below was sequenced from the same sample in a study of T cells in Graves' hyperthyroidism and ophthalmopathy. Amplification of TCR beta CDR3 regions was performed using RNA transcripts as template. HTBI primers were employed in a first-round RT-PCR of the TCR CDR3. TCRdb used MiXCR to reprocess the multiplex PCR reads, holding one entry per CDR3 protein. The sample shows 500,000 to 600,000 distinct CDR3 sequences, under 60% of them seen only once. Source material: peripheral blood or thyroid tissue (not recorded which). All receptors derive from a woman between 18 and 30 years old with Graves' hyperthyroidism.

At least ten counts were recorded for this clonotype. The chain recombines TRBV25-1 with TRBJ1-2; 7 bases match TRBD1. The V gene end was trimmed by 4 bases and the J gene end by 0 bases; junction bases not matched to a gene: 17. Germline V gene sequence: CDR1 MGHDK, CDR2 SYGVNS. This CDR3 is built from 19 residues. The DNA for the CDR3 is TGTGCCAGCAGTGCTCAAGGTTTAGGCAGGGGGGCGACTAACTATGGCTACACCTTC. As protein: CASSAQGLGRGATNYGYTF.

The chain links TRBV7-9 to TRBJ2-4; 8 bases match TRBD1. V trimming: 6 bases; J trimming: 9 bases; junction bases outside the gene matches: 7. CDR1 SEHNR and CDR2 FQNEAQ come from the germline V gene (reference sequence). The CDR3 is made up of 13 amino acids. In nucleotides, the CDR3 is TGTGCCAGCAGACCCACAGGGGGTAGCATTCAGTACTTC. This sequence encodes CASRPTGGSIQYF.

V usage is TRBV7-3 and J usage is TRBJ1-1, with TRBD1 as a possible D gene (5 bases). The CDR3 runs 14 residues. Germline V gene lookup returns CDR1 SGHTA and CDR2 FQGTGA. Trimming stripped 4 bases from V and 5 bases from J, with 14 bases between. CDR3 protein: CASSSIRVETEAFF. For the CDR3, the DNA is TGTGCCAGCAGCTCCATCAGGGTGGAAACTGAAGCTTTCTTT.

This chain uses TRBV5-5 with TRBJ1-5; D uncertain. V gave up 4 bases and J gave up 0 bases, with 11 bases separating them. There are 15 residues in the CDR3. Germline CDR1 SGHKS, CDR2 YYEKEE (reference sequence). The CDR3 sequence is CASSPGPHSNQPQHF. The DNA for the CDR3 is TGTGCCAGCAGCCCCGGACCGCATAGCAATCAGCCCCAGCATTTT. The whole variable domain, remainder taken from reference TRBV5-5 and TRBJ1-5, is DAGVTQSPTHLIKTRGQQVTLRCSPISGHKSVSWYQQVLGQGPQFIFQYYEKEERGRGNFPDRFSARQFPNYSSELNVNALLLGDSALYLCASSPGPHSNQPQHFGDGTRLSIL.

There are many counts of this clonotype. The CDR3 region is CASSHAPPGEQYF. CDR3 coding DNA: TGTGCCAGCAGCCACGCCCCGCCCGGAGAGCAGTACTTC. The chain carries TRBV3-1 and TRBJ2-7; D remains unclear. CDR3 length equals 13 residues. In germline, CDR1 is LGHDT, CDR2 YNNKEL (reference sequence). With 3 bases removed from V and 7 bases from J, the gap between germline ends came to 13 bases.

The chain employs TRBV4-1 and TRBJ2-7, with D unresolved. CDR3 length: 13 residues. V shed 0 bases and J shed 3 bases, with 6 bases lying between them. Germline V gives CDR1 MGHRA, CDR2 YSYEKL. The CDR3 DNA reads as TGCGCCAGCAGCCAAGAACTGATCTACGAGCAGTACTTC. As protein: CASSQELIYEQYF.

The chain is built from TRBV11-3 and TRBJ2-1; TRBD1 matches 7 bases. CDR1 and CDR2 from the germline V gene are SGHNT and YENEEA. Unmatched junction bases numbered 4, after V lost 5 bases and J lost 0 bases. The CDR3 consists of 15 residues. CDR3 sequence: CASSGGQSSYNEQFF. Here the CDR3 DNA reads TGTGCCAGCAGCGGGGGACAGAGCTCCTACAATGAGCAGTTCTTC.

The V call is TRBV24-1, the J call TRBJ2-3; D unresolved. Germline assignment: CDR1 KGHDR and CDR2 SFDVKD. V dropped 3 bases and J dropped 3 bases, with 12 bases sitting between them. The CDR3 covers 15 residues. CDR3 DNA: TGTGCCACCAGTGATATAACAGATGGGACAGATACGCAGTATTTT. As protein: CATSDITDGTDTQYF.

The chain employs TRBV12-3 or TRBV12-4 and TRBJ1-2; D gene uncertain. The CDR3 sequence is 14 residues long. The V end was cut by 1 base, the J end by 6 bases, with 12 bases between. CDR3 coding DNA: TGTGCCAGCAGTTTAGAAATAGGGCCTAATGGCTACACCTTC. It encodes CASSLEIGPNGYTF.

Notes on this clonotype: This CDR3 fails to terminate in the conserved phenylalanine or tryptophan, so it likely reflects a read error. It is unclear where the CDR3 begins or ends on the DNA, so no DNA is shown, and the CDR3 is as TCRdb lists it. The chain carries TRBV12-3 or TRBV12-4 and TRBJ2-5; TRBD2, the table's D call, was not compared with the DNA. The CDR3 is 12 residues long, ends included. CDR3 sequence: CATQLGPETKYL.

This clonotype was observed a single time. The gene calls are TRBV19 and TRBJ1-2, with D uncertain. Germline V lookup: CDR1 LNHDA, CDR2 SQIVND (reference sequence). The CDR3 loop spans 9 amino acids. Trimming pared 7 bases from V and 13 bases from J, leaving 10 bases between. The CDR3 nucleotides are TGTGCCAGTAAATGGGGAGCCACCTTC. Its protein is CASKWGATF.

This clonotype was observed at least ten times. CDR3 DNA: TGCAGCGTTGTTGAGACAGGGGGGTACGGGGAGCTGTTTTTT. Its protein product is CSVVETGGYGELFF. The gene calls are TRBV29-1 and TRBJ2-2; 9 nucleotides line up with TRBD1. Unmatched junction bases numbered 7, after V lost 4 bases and J lost 7 bases. Germline values: CDR1 SQVTM, CDR2 ANQGSEA. The CDR3 runs 14 residues.

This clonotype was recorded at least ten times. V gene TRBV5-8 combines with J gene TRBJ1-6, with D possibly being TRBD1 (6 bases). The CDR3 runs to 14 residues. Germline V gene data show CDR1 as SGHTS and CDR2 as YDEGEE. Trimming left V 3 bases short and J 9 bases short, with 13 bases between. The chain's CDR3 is CASSWGQGSSPLHF. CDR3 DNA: TGTGCCAGCAGCTGGGGGCAGGGGAGTTCACCCCTCCACTTT.

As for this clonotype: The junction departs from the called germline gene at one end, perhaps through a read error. The CDR3 DNA reads TGTGCCAACAGTTCCGAAACCTCCTATTCTGAAGCTTCCTTT. This encodes CANSSETSYSEASF. The chain recombines TRBV6-6 with TRBJ1-1; D unresolved. Germline V gene sequence: CDR1 MNHNY, CDR2 SVGAGI (reference sequence). CDR3 size: 14 residues.

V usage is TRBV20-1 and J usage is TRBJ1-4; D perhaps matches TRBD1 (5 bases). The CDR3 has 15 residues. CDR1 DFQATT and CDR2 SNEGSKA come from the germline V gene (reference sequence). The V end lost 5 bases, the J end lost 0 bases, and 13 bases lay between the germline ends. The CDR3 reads CSAGSGPATNEKLFF. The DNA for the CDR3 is TGCAGTGCTGGATCGGGACCCGCAACTAATGAAAAACTGTTTTTT.

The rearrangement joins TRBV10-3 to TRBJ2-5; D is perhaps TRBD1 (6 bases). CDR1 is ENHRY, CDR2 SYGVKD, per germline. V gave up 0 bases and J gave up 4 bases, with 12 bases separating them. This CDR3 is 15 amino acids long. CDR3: CAISESRGGLETQYF. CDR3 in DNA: TGTGCCATCAGTGAGTCCAGGGGCGGATTAGAGACCCAGTACTTC.

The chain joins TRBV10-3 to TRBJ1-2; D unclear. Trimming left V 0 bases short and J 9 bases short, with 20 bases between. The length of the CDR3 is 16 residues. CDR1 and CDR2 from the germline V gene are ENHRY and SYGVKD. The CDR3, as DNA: TGTGCCATCAGTGAGTCCGGCGGTGGGAGAAGTAGCAGCTACACCTTC. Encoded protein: CAISESGGGRSSSYTF.

CDR3: CASRDGQGGSPLHF. The CDR3 bases are TGTGCCAGCAGGGACGGACAGGGAGGATCCCCCCTCCACTTT. The genes are TRBV2 and TRBJ1-6; TRBD1 matches at 8 bases. Germline assignment: CDR1 SNHLY and CDR2 FYNNEI. The CDR3 has 14 amino acids. The J segment lost 13 bases and the V segment lost 6 bases, leaving 11 bases of the junction unmatched.

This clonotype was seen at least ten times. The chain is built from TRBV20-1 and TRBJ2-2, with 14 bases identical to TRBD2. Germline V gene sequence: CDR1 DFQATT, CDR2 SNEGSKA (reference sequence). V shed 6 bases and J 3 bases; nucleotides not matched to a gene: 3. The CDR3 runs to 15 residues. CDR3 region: CSAGLAGGHTGELFF. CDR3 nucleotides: TGCAGTGCCGGACTAGCGGGAGGCCACACCGGGGAGCTGTTTTTT.

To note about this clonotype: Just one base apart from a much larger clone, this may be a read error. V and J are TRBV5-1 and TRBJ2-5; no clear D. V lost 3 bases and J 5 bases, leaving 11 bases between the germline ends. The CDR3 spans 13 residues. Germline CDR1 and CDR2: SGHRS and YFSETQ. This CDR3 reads CASSYPGVETQYF. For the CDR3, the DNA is TGCGCCAGCAGCTACCCGGGCGTGGAGACCCAGTACTTC.

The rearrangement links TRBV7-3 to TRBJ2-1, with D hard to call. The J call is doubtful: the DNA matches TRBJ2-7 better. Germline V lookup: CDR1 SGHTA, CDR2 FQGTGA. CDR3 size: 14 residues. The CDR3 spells CASSLGKGYNEQYF. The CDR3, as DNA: TGTGCCAGCAGCTTGGGCAAGGGCTACAATGAGCAGTACTTC.

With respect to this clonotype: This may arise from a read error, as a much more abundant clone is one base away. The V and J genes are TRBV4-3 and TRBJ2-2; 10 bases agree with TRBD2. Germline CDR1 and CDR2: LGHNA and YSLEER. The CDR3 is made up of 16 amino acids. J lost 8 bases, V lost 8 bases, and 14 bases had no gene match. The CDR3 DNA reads TGCGCCAGCTTCAGTCCAGCTAGCGGGAGATCGGGGGAGCTGTTTTTT. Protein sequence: CASFSPASGRSGELFF.

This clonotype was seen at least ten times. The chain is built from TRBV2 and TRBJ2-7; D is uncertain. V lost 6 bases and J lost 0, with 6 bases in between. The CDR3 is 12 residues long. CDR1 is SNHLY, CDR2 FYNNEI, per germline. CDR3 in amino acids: CASSNLSYEQYF. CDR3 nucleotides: TGTGCCAGCAGCAACCTCTCCTACGAGCAGTACTTC.

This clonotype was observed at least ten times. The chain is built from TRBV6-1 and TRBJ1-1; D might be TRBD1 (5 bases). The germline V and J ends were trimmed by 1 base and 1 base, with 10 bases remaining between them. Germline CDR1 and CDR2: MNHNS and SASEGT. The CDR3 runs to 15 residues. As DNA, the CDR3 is TGTGCCAGCAGTGAAGAGGGCAGGGCGAACACTGAAGCTTTCTTT. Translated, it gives CASSEEGRANTEAFF.

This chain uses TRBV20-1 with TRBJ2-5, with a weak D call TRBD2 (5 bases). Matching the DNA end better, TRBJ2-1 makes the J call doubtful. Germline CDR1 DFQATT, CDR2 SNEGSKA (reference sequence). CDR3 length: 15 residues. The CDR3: CSARDHSGTYNEQFF. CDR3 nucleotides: TGCAGTGCTAGAGATCACAGCGGAACCTACAATGAGCAGTTCTTC.

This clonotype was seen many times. Written as DNA, the CDR3 is TGTGCCAGCAGCCAGTCCTCACAGGGTGGCAATCAGCCCCAGCATTTT. Translation: CASSQSSQGGNQPQHF. The chain employs TRBV4-2 and TRBJ1-5; maybe TRBD1 (6 bases). V was clipped by 3 bases and J by 2 bases, with 14 bases between them. The CDR3 contains 16 residues. Germline CDR1 LGHNA, CDR2 YNFKEQ.

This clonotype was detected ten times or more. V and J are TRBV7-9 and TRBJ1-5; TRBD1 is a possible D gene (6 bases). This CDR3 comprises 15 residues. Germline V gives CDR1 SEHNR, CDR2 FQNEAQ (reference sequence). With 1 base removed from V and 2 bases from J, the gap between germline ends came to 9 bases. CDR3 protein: CASSLGSGGNQPQHF. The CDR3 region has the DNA TGTGCCAGCAGCTTAGGGTCAGGGGGCAATCAGCCCCAGCATTTT.